A single sample gave rise to the 5 T cell receptor beta chains below, sequenced in a study of CXCR3-negative and CXCR3-positive naive CD8 T cells. UMI-labeled 5' RACE yielded the TRB cDNA libraries. TCRdb reprocessed the 5' RACE reads and reports one entry per CDR3 protein, with no DNA. The sample has some 66,000 distinct CDR3 sequences. Sequenced material: naive CXCR3- CD8+ T cells from blood. Indicated subset: CD45RO-CCR7+CD27+CD95- naive CD8+ T cells lacking CXCR3 (TNR3-). The receptor set was obtained from a human donor in good health. Some clones in this sample may be carry-over from other donors' samples.

V and J are TRBV6-2 or TRBV6-3 and TRBJ2-5; TCRdb lists TRBD2, though no DNA is available to test this call. The CDR3 runs to 16 residues. The V gene's germline CDR1 is MNHEY and CDR2 SVGEGT. The CDR3 protein is CASSYGSGGSQETQYF.

V and J are TRBV21-1 and TRBJ2-1; TCRdb gives TRBD1 as the D gene, but with no DNA this cannot be confirmed. TRBV21-1 is tagged as a pseudogene. The CDR3 has 13 residues. CDR3 sequence reads: CASSKAKRGEQFF.

This chain links TRBV28 with TRBJ2-7; TCRdb's D call, TRBD2, is unchecked because there is no DNA. Per germline, CDR1 MDHEN and CDR2 SYDVKM. This CDR3 has 16 residues. CDR3 residues: CASNPMEGPPSYEQYF.

The V and J genes are TRBV4-3 and TRBJ2-5; the D call from TCRdb, TRBD1, cannot be confirmed without DNA. The CDR3 is 16 amino acids. Germline CDR1 and CDR2: LGHNA and YSLEER. The CDR3: CASSQGIGGRQETQYF.

The gene calls are TRBV4-1 and TRBJ2-7; the TCRdb D gene call, TRBD1, has no DNA to confirm it. The germline V gene encodes CDR1 MGHRA and CDR2 YSYEKL. The CDR3 loop spans 13 amino acids. CDR3 sequence: CASSHGSAYEQYF.